This entry concerns a single T cell receptor (beta chain). One end of the junction does not line up with germline, which may come from a read error. This sample's RNA came from whole unsorted tissue. This specimen comes from a study of tumor and adjacent non-tumor tissue in lung cancer. The CDR3 is 14 residues long. The library came from three nested PCR rounds adapted from ARM-PCR protocols. One entry per CDR3 protein results from TCRdb running MiXCR on the multiplex PCR reads. Of around 200,000 distinct CDR3 sequences listed, around 70% are singletons. The TCR originated in a man aged 60-69 years with non-small cell lung cancer. The V call is TRBV12-3 or TRBV12-4, the J call TRBJ2-1; D call uncertain. The sequenced sample was lung tumor tissue. DNA for the CDR3: TGTGCCAGCATTTTAGGTCCGGTGTTCAATGAGCAGTTCTTC. Encoded protein: CASILGPVFNEQFF.